These T cell receptor beta chains were read from a single sample in a study of blood T cell repertoires in COVID-19. Libraries were prepared by immunoSEQ multiplex PCR; TCRdb keeps only in-frame clonotypes and omits some of them. The sample records a few hundred thousand clones, more than 85% being singletons. Sequencing used peripheral blood. All receptors come from a man in his fifties or sixties with acute or convalescent COVID-19. The CDR3 runs from the conserved cysteine through the conserved F or W. D genes are given only for firm matches. Clone size is shown for a subset of rows, as once, few, many or a class of expanded clone.

abundance	j_gene	d_gene	v_gene	CDR3aa	CDR3nt
-	TRBJ1-1	-	TRBV27	CASSLRGNTEAFF	TGTGCCAGCAGTTTAAGAGGGAACACTGAAGCTTTCTTT
-	TRBJ1-2	-	TRBV28	CASSLEVRGYTF	TGTGCCAGCAGTTTAGAGGTTCGCGGCTACACCTTC
-	TRBJ1-2	TRBD1	TRBV7-2	CASSLSHTTGGFGYTF	TGTGCCAGCAGCTTATCCCATACCACAGGGGGCTTTGGCTACACCTTC
-	TRBJ2-3	TRBD2	TRBV7-2	CASSFARAGGGTDTQYF	TGTGCCAGCAGCTTTGCCCGGGCGGGGGGAGGAACAGATACGCAGTATTTT
-	TRBJ2-3	-	TRBV9	CASSVAPQGRGKVDTQYF	TGTGCCAGCAGCGTAGCCCCCCAAGGTCGGGGGAAAGTAGATACGCAGTATTTT
-	TRBJ1-2	TRBD1	TRBV13	CASSQEGQGVDGYTF	TGTGCCAGCTCTCAGGAGGGACAGGGGGTTGATGGCTACACCTTC
-	TRBJ2-3	-	TRBV6-5	CASSLRRGVADTQYF	TGTGCCAGCAGTCTACGGAGAGGTGTGGCAGATACGCAGTATTTT
-	TRBJ2-1	-	TRBV13	CASGQLRASPSLF	TGTGCCAGCGGGCAGCTGAGGGCCAGCCCCTCACTCTTC
-	TRBJ1-2	-	TRBV5-4	CASSPKAENYGYTF	TGTGCCAGCAGCCCCAAGGCGGAGAACTATGGCTACACCTTC
-	TRBJ2-1	-	TRBV5-1	CASSKQAGTLGSNEQFF	TGCGCCAGCAGCAAACAAGCCGGGACACTTGGGTCCAATGAGCAGTTCTTC
-	TRBJ2-3	TRBD1	TRBV5-6	CASSLRTGRAHTDTQYF	TGTGCCAGCAGCTTAAGGACAGGGCGGGCACACACAGATACGCAGTATTTT
-	TRBJ2-1	TRBD2	TRBV7-3	CASSSARTSGTEQFF	TGTGCCAGCAGCTCCGCCCGGACTAGCGGAACTGAGCAGTTCTTC
-	TRBJ2-5	TRBD1	TRBV10-3	CAIGRTGSGETQYF	TGTGCCATCGGCCGGACAGGGTCAGGGGAGACCCAGTACTTC
-	TRBJ2-7	-	TRBV19	CASRPPGSYEQYF	TGTGCCAGTAGACCCCCAGGGTCCTACGAGCAGTACTTC
-	TRBJ1-1	TRBD1	TRBV5-4	CASTTRGLAEAFF	TGTGCCAGCACGACCAGGGGGCTAGCTGAAGCTTTCTTT
-	TRBJ1-5	TRBD1	TRBV19	CASSIGQGSGNQPQHF	TGTGCCAGTAGTATAGGACAGGGGAGCGGCAATCAGCCCCAGCATTTT
-	TRBJ1-1	TRBD1	TRBV5-8	CASSRTGTEAFF	TGTGCCAGCAGCCGGACAGGAACTGAAGCTTTCTTT
-	TRBJ2-7	TRBD2	TRBV19	CASSPPSGEAYEQYF	TGTGCCAGTAGTCCGCCTAGCGGTGAAGCCTACGAGCAGTACTTC
-	TRBJ2-2	-	TRBV19	CASSTIASRQLNTGELFF	TGTGCCAGTAGTACGATTGCTTCGAGACAGCTGAACACCGGGGAGCTGTTTTTT
-	TRBJ2-7	-	TRBV5-5	CASSFGQGIDYEQYF	TGTGCCAGCAGCTTTGGGCAGGGCATAGACTACGAGCAGTACTTC
-	TRBJ1-3	-	TRBV6-5	CASFAGGTGNTIYF	TGTGCCAGCTTCGCTGGAGGAACTGGAAACACCATATATTTT
few	TRBJ2-1	TRBD2	TRBV7-6	CASSLGSGGRGEQFF	TGTGCCAGCAGCTTAGGGAGCGGGGGGAGGGGTGAGCAGTTCTTC
-	TRBJ1-1	-	TRBV28	CASSQTLTPEAFF	TGTGCCAGCAGTCAGACATTAACCCCTGAAGCTTTCTTT
-	TRBJ1-3	TRBD1	TRBV18	CASSPDRVGNTIYF	TGTGCCAGCTCACCAGACAGGGTTGGAAACACCATATATTTT
-	TRBJ1-4	-	TRBV11-2	CASGGSLNSEKLFF	TGTGCCAGCGGCGGGTCTCTTAATTCCGAAAAACTGTTTTTT
-	TRBJ2-2	TRBD2	TRBV7-3	CASSPPGGTNTGELFF	TGTGCCAGCAGCCCCCCGGGGGGTACGAACACCGGGGAGCTGTTTTTT
-	TRBJ2-7	-	TRBV9	CASSVDGGAREQYF	TGTGCCAGCAGCGTAGATGGGGGGGCGAGGGAGCAGTACTTC
-	TRBJ1-1	-	TRBV29-1	CSVRWGQNTEAFF	TGCAGCGTTCGCTGGGGACAAAACACTGAAGCTTTCTTT
-	TRBJ2-5	TRBD1	TRBV18	CASSRQGAGETQYF	TGTGCCAGCTCGCGACAGGGGGCCGGTGAGACCCAGTACTTC
-	TRBJ2-7	-	TRBV28	CASRQGVYEQYF	TGTGCCAGCAGACAGGGTGTCTACGAGCAGTACTTC
-	TRBJ1-5	TRBD1	TRBV5-1	CASSLGDGGDRGQPQHF	TGCGCCAGCAGCTTGGGAGACGGCGGGGACAGGGGTCAGCCCCAGCATTTT
-	TRBJ1-3	-	TRBV9	CASSVVSGGGGNTIYF	TGTGCCAGCAGCGTAGTGTCGGGGGGCGGTGGAAACACCATATATTTT
-	TRBJ1-2	-	TRBV5-4	CASSLPPDNGYTF	TGTGCCAGCAGCTTACCCCCGGACAATGGCTACACCTTC
-	TRBJ1-6	-	TRBV7-8	CASSLDRGGFVNSPLHF	TGTGCCAGCAGCTTAGACCGGGGGGGGTTCGTGAATTCACCCCTCCACTTT
-	TRBJ2-4	TRBD2	TRBV2	CASSESPGTSGALRAKNIQYF	TGTGCCAGCAGTGAATCCCCTGGGACTAGCGGGGCCCTTCGAGCCAAAAACATTCAGTACTTC
-	TRBJ2-3	TRBD1	TRBV5-4	CASSRDRADTQYF	TGTGCCAGCAGTCGGGACAGGGCCGATACGCAGTATTTT
-	TRBJ2-7	-	TRBV28	CASTQNPRDILSYEQYF	TGTGCCAGCACGCAAAACCCCCGGGACATACTCTCCTACGAGCAGTACTTC
-	TRBJ1-2	-	TRBV2	CASSELLEKGYTF	TGTGCCAGCAGTGAATTATTGGAGAAGGGCTACACCTTC
-	TRBJ2-7	TRBD1	TRBV5-1	CASSLFGQGVEQYF	TGCGCCAGCAGCTTGTTCGGACAGGGGGTCGAGCAGTACTTC
-	TRBJ1-2	-	TRBV1	CTSSQDLRGGLGYGYTF	TGCACCAGCAGCCAAGATCTGAGGGGAGGCTTGGGTTATGGCTACACCTTC
many	TRBJ1-1	TRBD1	TRBV10-1	CASSEGQFMNTEAFF	TGCGCCAGCAGCGAGGGACAGTTCATGAACACTGAAGCTTTCTTT
once	TRBJ1-3	TRBD1	TRBV5-4	CASSLEGTAGNTIYF	TGTGCAAGCAGCTTGGAAGGGACAGCCGGAAACACCATATATTTT
-	TRBJ2-6	-	TRBV9	CASSVDSFGANVLTF	TGTGCCAGCAGCGTCGACAGTTTTGGGGCCAACGTCCTGACTTTC
-	TRBJ2-3	TRBD2	TRBV24-1	CATGRGRVDTQYF	TGTGCCACTGGGAGGGGCAGGGTAGATACGCAGTATTTT
-	TRBJ2-7	TRBD1	TRBV24-1	CATSDLGTGYNEQYF	TGTGCCACCAGTGATTTAGGGACAGGGTACAACGAGCAGTACTTC
-	TRBJ2-4	TRBD2	TRBV5-4	CASSLRLAGAKNIQYF	TGTGCCAGCAGCTTGAGACTAGCTGGGGCCAAAAACATTCAGTACTTC
-	TRBJ2-5	TRBD2	TRBV19	CASSIGAGGRKTQYF	TGTGCCAGTAGTATAGGAGCGGGGGGGCGTAAGACCCAGTACTTC
-	TRBJ1-1	TRBD1	TRBV12-3/TRBV12-4	CASSQGVNTEAFF	TGTGCCAGCAGTCAGGGGGTGAACACTGAAGCTTTCTTT
-	TRBJ2-1	TRBD2	TRBV7-9	CASSLTASGGGEQFF	TGTGCCAGCAGCTTAACCGCTAGCGGGGGGGGTGAGCAGTTCTTC
-	TRBJ2-1	-	TRBV18	CASSPVGPGPNEQFF	TGTGCCAGCTCACCGGTTGGGCCAGGGCCCAATGAGCAGTTCTTC
-	TRBJ2-3	-	TRBV5-4	CASSPPGRGQNTQYF	TGTGCCAGCAGCCCCCCAGGGCGGGGGCAGAATACGCAGTATTTT
-	TRBJ2-1	TRBD1	TRBV10-3	CAIRTGGLDEQFF	TGTGCCATCCGGACAGGGGGTTTGGATGAGCAGTTCTTC
-	TRBJ2-5	TRBD1	TRBV7-2	CASSWKQGETQYF	TGTGCCAGCAGCTGGAAACAGGGGGAGACCCAGTACTTC
few	TRBJ2-7	-	TRBV10-1	CASSESSRVSEQYF	TGCGCCAGCAGTGAGTCGTCGAGGGTTTCCGAGCAGTACTTC